The next 9 T cell receptor beta chains were all read from a single sample in a study of monozygotic twins with inflammatory bowel disease. Each CDR3 protein gets one entry in TCRdb, which reprocessed the 5' RACE reads and gives no DNA. The ten most abundant clones cover 7.4% of a sample with more than 75,000 distinct CDR3 sequences. Input material: blood. The receptors originated from a human donor with ulcerative colitis or Crohn's disease, or a healthy co-twin of an affected twin (not recorded which).

This sequence joins TRBV15 and TRBJ2-3. CDR3 length: 13 residues. Germline V lookup: CDR1 LNHNV, CDR2 YYDKDF (reference sequence). The CDR3 region is CATSRAPTDTQYF.

The genes are TRBV7-9 and TRBJ2-1; TCRdb calls TRBD1, which cannot be checked without DNA. Germline V CDR1 and CDR2: SEHNR, FQNEAQ (reference sequence). This CDR3 contains 15 residues. CDR3 protein: CASSSLGSWGNEQFF.

The V and J genes are TRBV29-1 and TRBJ2-1. Germline V gives CDR1 SQVTM, CDR2 ANQGSEA. There are 16 residues in the CDR3. CDR3 region: CSAVSAKPGSYNEQFF.

The chain couples TRBV11-2 to TRBJ2-5; lacking DNA, the TRBD2 call made by TCRdb goes unchecked. Germline CDR1 SGHAT, CDR2 FQNNGV. The CDR3 runs to 14 residues. CDR3 region: CASSLGASVETQYF.

CDR3 sequence reads: CASSLETSGGAFHEQYF. This rearrangement joins TRBV5-1 to TRBJ2-7; the D gene TCRdb calls, TRBD2, cannot be checked with no DNA. This CDR3 has 17 residues. CDR1 is SGHRS and CDR2 is YFSETQ in the germline V gene.

The chain couples TRBV7-9 to TRBJ1-5; TCRdb lists TRBD1, though no DNA is available to test this call. This CDR3 region has 15 residues. The germline gives CDR1 SEHNR, CDR2 FQNEAQ (reference sequence). CDR3 region: CASSSWTGENQPQHF.

The chain carries TRBV5-1 and TRBJ2-5. Germline V gene lookup returns CDR1 SGHRS and CDR2 YFSETQ. The CDR3 spans 13 residues. The CDR3 sequence is CASSPHLGETQYF.

The chain uses TRBV7-9 and TRBJ1-4; TCRdb calls TRBD1, which cannot be checked without DNA. Looked up from germline, CDR1 is SEHNR and CDR2 is FQNEAQ (reference sequence). The CDR3 totals 14 residues. CDR3 sequence: CASSLRGGSEKLFF.

The chain combines TRBV7-6 with TRBJ2-2; with no DNA, the TCRdb D assignment of TRBD1 cannot be verified. The V gene's germline CDR1 is SGHVS and CDR2 FNYEAQ. This CDR3 has 16 residues. The CDR3 here is CASSLGQASNTGELFF.